A single sample gave rise to the 9 T cell receptor beta chains below, sequenced in a study of technical replicates of blood from a handful of donors. Using immunoSEQ multiplex PCR, the repertoire was profiled, and TCRdb retains in-frame clones only, with some absent. Among about 74,000 clones listed, 70% to 90% were seen once. Sequences were obtained from T cells isolated from PBMCs. The receptors originated from a human donor in good health.

This clone has a single count. The same CDR3 can be traced to other DNA sequences in this sample. The rearrangement uses TRBV6-5 and TRBJ1-1; possibly TRBD1 for D (5 bases). This CDR3 spans 14 amino acids. Between the trimmed V and J ends, which lost 2 bases and 1 base, there was a span of 8 bases. Germline V gene data show CDR1 as MNHEY and CDR2 as SVGAGI. The CDR3 DNA follows: TGTGCCAGCAGTTACGGTGGACAGAACACTGAAGCTTTCTTT. This translates into CASSYGGQNTEAFF.

V usage is TRBV18 and J usage is TRBJ2-7, with a weak D call TRBD1 (5 bases). CDR3 length: 14 amino acids. The V end lost 2 bases, the J end lost 6 bases, and 14 bases lay between the germline ends. Germline V gene lookup returns CDR1 KGHSH and CDR2 LQKENI. Written as DNA, the CDR3 is TGTGCCAGCTCACCATCGGCTACCCAGGGCGAGCAGTACTTC. Its protein product is CASSPSATQGEQYF.

The chain employs TRBV11-3 and TRBJ2-3; 7 bases fit TRBD2. The trim removed 5 bases at V and 2 bases at J, leaving 7 bases unmatched. Germline V lookup: CDR1 SGHNT, CDR2 YENEEA. This CDR3 spans 15 amino acids. This CDR3 is CASSAGVRNTDTQYF. The CDR3 DNA sequence: TGTGCCAGCAGCGCGGGGGTTAGAAACACAGATACGCAGTATTTT.

The rearrangement links TRBV7-9 to TRBJ2-5; D is unclear. CDR1 is SEHNR and CDR2 is FQNEAQ in the germline V gene (reference sequence). V lost 5 bases and J lost 9, with 13 bases in between. The CDR3 runs to 12 residues. The CDR3 nucleotides read TGTGCCAGCAGCCCTTCAAGCGCGTCCCAGTACTTC. Translated, it gives CASSPSSASQYF.

This clone showed up just once. CDR3: CSIAGGVTDTQYF. The CDR3 bases are TGCAGCATAGCGGGAGGAGTCACAGATACGCAGTATTTT. The rearrangement joins TRBV29-1 to TRBJ2-3; 10 nucleotides line up with TRBD2. The CDR3 spans 13 residues. The germline CDR1 and CDR2 sequences are SQVTM and ANQGSEA. Trimming took 8 bases from V and 2 from J; bases not matched to a gene: 4.

The CDR3 DNA follows: TGCGCCAGCTCGAAACAGGGAAGGGGCTCCTACAATGAGCAGTTCTTC. Amino acids: CASSKQGRGSYNEQFF. This sequence joins TRBV5-1 and TRBJ2-1; a possible D gene is TRBD1 (6 bases). The CDR3 is 16 residues long. The germline CDR1 and CDR2 sequences are SGHRS and YFSETQ. V lost 7 bases and J 0 bases, leaving 17 bases between the germline ends.

This chain connects TRBV5-1 to TRBJ1-2, with D unclear. From germline, CDR1 is SGHRS and CDR2 YFSETQ. Trimming removed 0 bases at V and 7 bases at J, with 16 bases between. The CDR3 totals 15 residues. The CDR3 loop reads CASSLVGSYSGGYTF. DNA of the CDR3: TGCGCCAGCAGCTTGGTAGGCAGCTATTCGGGTGGCTACACCTTC.

The J gene is TRBJ1-5, the V gene TRBV30; TRBD1 might be the D (5 bases). Trimming took 2 bases from V and 3 from J, leaving 8 bases between them. This CDR3 comprises 13 residues. CDR1 and CDR2 (germline): GTSNPN, SVGIG (reference sequence). This CDR3 is CAWSIRVNQPQHF. CDR3 bases: TGTGCCTGGAGTATCAGGGTCAATCAGCCCCAGCATTTT.

The V gene is TRBV18, the J gene TRBJ2-7; 8 nucleotides line up with TRBD1. V was pared by 3 bases and J by 0 bases, with 7 bases of the junction left unmatched. The length of the CDR3 is 16 residues. CDR1 is KGHSH, CDR2 LQKENI, per germline. The CDR3 DNA reads TGTGCCAGCTCACCTTACAGGACAGGGAGCTCCTACGAGCAGTACTTC. It is translated as CASSPYRTGSSYEQYF.